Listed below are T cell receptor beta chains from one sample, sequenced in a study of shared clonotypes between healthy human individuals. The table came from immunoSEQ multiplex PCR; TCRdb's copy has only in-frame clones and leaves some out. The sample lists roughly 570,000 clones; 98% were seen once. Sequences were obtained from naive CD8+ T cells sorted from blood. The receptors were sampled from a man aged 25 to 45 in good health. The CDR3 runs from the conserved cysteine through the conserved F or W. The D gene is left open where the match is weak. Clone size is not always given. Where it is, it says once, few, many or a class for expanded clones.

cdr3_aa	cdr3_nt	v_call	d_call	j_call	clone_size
CASSLGRINEQFF	TGTGCCAGCAGCTTAGGACGAATCAATGAGCAGTTCTTC	TRBV11-2	NA	TRBJ2-1	NA
CASSQAQGSSYEQYF	TGCGCCAGCAGCCAAGCTCAGGGGAGCTCCTACGAGCAGTACTTC	TRBV4-3	NA	TRBJ2-7	NA
CASSVEGARAANTGELFF	TGTGCCAGCAGCGTAGAAGGCGCGAGGGCAGCGAACACCGGGGAGCTGTTTTTT	TRBV9	NA	TRBJ2-2	NA
CASSAVDQTLLGPKHF	TGTGCCAGCAGCGCTGTAGACCAAACACTGTTGGGTCCGAAACATTTT	TRBV9	NA	TRBJ1-5	NA
CAWSVAGDPQPQHF	TGTGCCTGGAGTGTGGCAGGGGATCCTCAGCCCCAGCATTTT	TRBV30	NA	TRBJ1-5	NA
CATLGTNEQYF	TGTGCCACCTTAGGGACGAACGAGCAGTACTTC	TRBV10-3	NA	TRBJ2-7	NA
CATHADWASYNEQFF	TGTGCCACTCATGCAGACTGGGCTTCCTACAATGAGCAGTTCTTC	TRBV15	NA	TRBJ2-1	NA
CASSSKAEQYF	TGTGCCAGCAGCTCCAAGGCGGAGCAGTACTTC	TRBV5-5	NA	TRBJ2-7	NA
CASSFPGPSYEQYF	TGTGCCAGCAGTTTCCCGGGACCCTCCTACGAGCAGTACTTC	TRBV6-6	NA	TRBJ2-7	NA
CASRRTSGIYNEQFF	TGTGCCAGCAGGAGGACTAGCGGGATCTACAATGAGCAGTTCTTC	TRBV5-4	TRBD2	TRBJ2-1	NA
CASSQDPVYEQFF	TGCGCCAGCAGCCAAGACCCAGTTTATGAGCAGTTCTTC	TRBV4-1	NA	TRBJ2-1	NA
CASSQAEDYGYTF	TGCGCCAGCAGCCAAGCGGAAGACTATGGCTACACCTTC	TRBV4-1	NA	TRBJ1-2	NA
CASSPLGQDNQPQHF	TGTGCCAGCAGTCCACTCGGACAGGACAATCAGCCCCAGCATTTT	TRBV27	TRBD1	TRBJ1-5	NA
CASSWTGTGELFF	TGTGCCAGCAGTTGGACAGGCACCGGGGAGCTGTTTTTT	TRBV28	TRBD1	TRBJ2-2	NA
CARTTSENKGEQFF	TGTGCCAGGACGACTAGTGAGAATAAAGGTGAGCAGTTCTTC	TRBV6-1	NA	TRBJ2-1	NA
CASSHPGAYEQYF	TGCGCCAGCAGCCATCCCGGGGCCTACGAGCAGTACTTC	TRBV4-1	NA	TRBJ2-7	NA
CASSVALWDNEQFF	TGTGCCAGCAGCGTGGCACTCTGGGACAATGAGCAGTTCTTC	TRBV7-2	NA	TRBJ2-1	once
CASGPGPVSYNEQFF	TGTGCCAGCGGCCCGGGACCAGTCTCCTACAATGAGCAGTTCTTC	TRBV6-1	NA	TRBJ2-1	NA
CASSSPNEQFF	TGTGCCAGCAGCTCCCCCAATGAGCAGTTCTTC	TRBV7-9	NA	TRBJ2-1	NA
CASSQADGRQGPLYF	TGCGCCAGCAGCCAAGCGGATGGACGACAGGGGCCTCTTTACTTC	TRBV4-1	TRBD1	TRBJ2-7	NA
CASSEVSSYNEQFF	TGTGCCAGCAGTGAAGTCAGCTCCTACAATGAGCAGTTCTTC	TRBV2	NA	TRBJ2-1	NA
CASRTGQGRGNTIYF	TGTGCCAGCAGAACCGGACAGGGGAGAGGAAACACCATATATTTT	TRBV7-9	TRBD1	TRBJ1-3	NA
CASSLALHAEAFF	TGTGCCAGCAGCTTAGCGCTTCACGCCGAAGCTTTCTTT	TRBV7-9	NA	TRBJ1-1	NA
CASSQDGGDYNEQFF	TGCGCCAGCAGCCAAGACGGGGGGGACTACAATGAGCAGTTCTTC	TRBV4-3	TRBD2	TRBJ2-1	once
CASSLRQGVSDTQYF	TGTGCCAGCAGCTTAAGGCAGGGGGTCTCAGATACGCAGTATTTT	TRBV7-9	TRBD1	TRBJ2-3	NA
CASSLFGETQYF	TGTGCCAGCAGCTTATTTGGGGAGACCCAGTACTTC	TRBV7-9	NA	TRBJ2-5	NA
CASSLAAGVSYEQYF	TGTGCCAGCAGCTTAGCAGCGGGAGTTTCCTACGAGCAGTACTTC	TRBV7-9	TRBD2	TRBJ2-7	NA
CASSLRGTRYEQYF	TGTGCCAGCAGCTTACGCGGGACTCGGTACGAGCAGTACTTC	TRBV11-2	NA	TRBJ2-7	NA
CASSLTSGTYSYNEQFF	TGTGCCAGCAGCTTAACTAGCGGGACATACTCCTACAATGAGCAGTTCTTC	TRBV11-2	TRBD2	TRBJ2-1	NA
CASSSYLAGEIGYEQYF	TGCGCCAGCAGCTCATACCTAGCGGGAGAGATAGGCTACGAGCAGTACTTC	TRBV5-1	TRBD2	TRBJ2-7	NA
CASSPAGTTFYEQYF	TGTGCCAGCAGCCCTGCCGGGACTACCTTCTACGAGCAGTACTTC	TRBV5-6	TRBD2	TRBJ2-7	once
CASSFDGTGWQQTQYF	TGTGCCAGCAGCTTCGATGGGACAGGTTGGCAACAGACCCAGTACTTC	TRBV11-2	TRBD1	TRBJ2-5	NA
CASSLRADSYEQYF	TGTGCCAGCAGTTTAAGGGCGGACTCCTACGAGCAGTACTTC	TRBV28	NA	TRBJ2-7	NA
CASSPDNSYEQYF	TGTGCCAGCAGCCCGGACAACTCCTACGAGCAGTACTTC	TRBV7-9	NA	TRBJ2-7	NA
CASSIGGSSYEQYF	TGTGCCAGCAGTATCGGAGGATCTTCCTACGAGCAGTACTTC	TRBV27	NA	TRBJ2-7	NA
CASSQEGRSHYEQYF	TGTGCCAGCAGCCAAGAGGGGAGGAGCCACTACGAGCAGTACTTC	TRBV14	NA	TRBJ2-7	NA
CASSIVGDGELFF	TGTGCCAGTAGTATCGTCGGGGACGGGGAGCTGTTTTTT	TRBV19	NA	TRBJ2-2	NA
CASSYNPPLNTEAFF	TGTGCCAGCAGTTACAATCCACCTCTGAACACTGAAGCTTTCTTT	TRBV6-5	NA	TRBJ1-1	NA
CASSLFPNTGELFF	TGTGCCAGCAGCTTATTTCCGAACACCGGGGAGCTGTTTTTT	TRBV7-6	NA	TRBJ2-2	NA
CASSLRPGTSNEQFF	TGTGCCAGCAGCTTGCGACCCGGGACTAGCAATGAGCAGTTCTTC	TRBV5-4	TRBD2	TRBJ2-1	NA
CASSEEILRGDGELFF	TGTGCCAGCAGCGAAGAAATTCTCCGCGGGGACGGGGAGCTGTTTTTT	TRBV7-9	NA	TRBJ2-2	NA
CASRKYRQGGGETQYF	TGTGCCAGCAGGAAGTACCGGCAGGGTGGCGGAGAGACCCAGTACTTC	TRBV25-1	NA	TRBJ2-5	NA
CASSEDSITHEQYF	TGTGCCAGCAGTGAGGACAGTATAACCCACGAGCAGTACTTC	TRBV2	NA	TRBJ2-7	NA
CASSHDRDGGQGEQFF	TGCGCCAGCAGCCACGACAGGGACGGCGGCCAAGGTGAGCAGTTCTTC	TRBV4-3	TRBD1	TRBJ2-1	NA
CASSWTDLIDEQYF	TGTGCCAGCAGTTGGACAGATCTTATCGACGAGCAGTACTTC	TRBV28	NA	TRBJ2-7	NA
CSVEDRKSYEQYF	TGCAGCGTTGAGGACAGAAAATCCTACGAGCAGTACTTC	TRBV29-1	NA	TRBJ2-7	NA
CASSHSSYEQYF	TGTGCCAGCAGCCACAGTTCCTACGAGCAGTACTTC	TRBV7-9	NA	TRBJ2-7	NA
CASSAPDRGRGETQYF	TGTGCCAGCAGCGCCCCGGACAGGGGGCGTGGGGAGACCCAGTACTTC	TRBV9	TRBD1	TRBJ2-5	NA
CAWSDFPGTSGRSWETQYF	TGTGCCTGGAGTGACTTCCCCGGGACTAGCGGGAGGTCCTGGGAGACCCAGTACTTC	TRBV30	TRBD2	TRBJ2-5	NA
CASSLPRDKAGTSYEQYF	TGTGCCAGCAGCCTACCCCGGGATAAGGCAGGGACCTCCTACGAGCAGTACTTC	TRBV11-1	NA	TRBJ2-7	NA
CASSLHGSGANVLTF	TGTGCCAGCAGCTTACATGGGTCCGGGGCCAACGTCCTGACTTTC	TRBV11-2	NA	TRBJ2-6	NA